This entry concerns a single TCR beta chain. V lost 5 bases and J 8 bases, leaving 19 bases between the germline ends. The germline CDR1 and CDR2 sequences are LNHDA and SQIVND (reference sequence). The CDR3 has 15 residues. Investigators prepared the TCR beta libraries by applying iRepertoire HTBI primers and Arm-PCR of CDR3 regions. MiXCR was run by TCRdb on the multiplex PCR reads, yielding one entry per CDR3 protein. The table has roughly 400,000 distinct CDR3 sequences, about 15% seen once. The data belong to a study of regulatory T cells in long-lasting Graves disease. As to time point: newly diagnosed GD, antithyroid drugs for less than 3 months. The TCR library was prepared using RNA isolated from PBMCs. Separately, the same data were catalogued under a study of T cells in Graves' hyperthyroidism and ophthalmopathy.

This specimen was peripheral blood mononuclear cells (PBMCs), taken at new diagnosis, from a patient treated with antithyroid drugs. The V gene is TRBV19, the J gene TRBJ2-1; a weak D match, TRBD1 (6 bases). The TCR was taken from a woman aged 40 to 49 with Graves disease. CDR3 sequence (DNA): TGTGCCAGTAGTCAGGACCCGGGACAAACCGATGAGCAGTTCTTC. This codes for CASSQDPGQTDEQFF.